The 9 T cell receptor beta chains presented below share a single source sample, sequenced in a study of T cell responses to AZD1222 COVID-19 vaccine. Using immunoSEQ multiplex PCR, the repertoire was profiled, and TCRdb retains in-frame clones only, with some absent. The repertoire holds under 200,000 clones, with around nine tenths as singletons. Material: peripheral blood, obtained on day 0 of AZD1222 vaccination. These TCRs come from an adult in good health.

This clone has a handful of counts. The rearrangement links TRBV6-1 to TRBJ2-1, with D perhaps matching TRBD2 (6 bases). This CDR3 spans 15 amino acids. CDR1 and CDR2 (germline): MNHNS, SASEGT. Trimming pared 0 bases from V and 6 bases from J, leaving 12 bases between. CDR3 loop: CASSEAAGSPNEQFF. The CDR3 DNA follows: TGTGCCAGCAGTGAAGCCGCGGGGTCACCCAATGAGCAGTTCTTC.

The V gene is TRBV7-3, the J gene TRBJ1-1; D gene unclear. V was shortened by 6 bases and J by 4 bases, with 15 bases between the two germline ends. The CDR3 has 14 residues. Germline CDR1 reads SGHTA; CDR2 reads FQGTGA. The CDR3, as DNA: TGTGCCAGCAGTCTGGGAAGGGAGGCCACTGAAGCTTTCTTT. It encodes CASSLGREATEAFF.

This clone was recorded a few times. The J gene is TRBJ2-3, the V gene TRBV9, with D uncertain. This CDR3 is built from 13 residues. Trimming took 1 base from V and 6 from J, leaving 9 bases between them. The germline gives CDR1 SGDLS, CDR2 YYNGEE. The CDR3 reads CASSVLDGDTQYF. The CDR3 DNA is TGTGCCAGCAGCGTACTGGACGGGGATACGCAGTATTTT.

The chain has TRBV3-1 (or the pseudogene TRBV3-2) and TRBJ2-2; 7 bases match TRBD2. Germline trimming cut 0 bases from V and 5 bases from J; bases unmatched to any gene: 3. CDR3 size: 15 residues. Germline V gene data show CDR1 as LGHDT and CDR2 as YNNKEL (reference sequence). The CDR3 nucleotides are TGTGCCAGCAGCCAAGACCAGGGAGGGACCGGGGAGCTGTTTTTT. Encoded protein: CASSQDQGGTGELFF.

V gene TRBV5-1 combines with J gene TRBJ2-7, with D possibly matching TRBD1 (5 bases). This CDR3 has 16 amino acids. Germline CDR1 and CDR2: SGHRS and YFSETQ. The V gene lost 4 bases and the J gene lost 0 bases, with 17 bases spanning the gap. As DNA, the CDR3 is TGCGCCAGCAGCCAACCCCAGGGAACCCTCTCCTACGAGCAGTACTTC. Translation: CASSQPQGTLSYEQYF.

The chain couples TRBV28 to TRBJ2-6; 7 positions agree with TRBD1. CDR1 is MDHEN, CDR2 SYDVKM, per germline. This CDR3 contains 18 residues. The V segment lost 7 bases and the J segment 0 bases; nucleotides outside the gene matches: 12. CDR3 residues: CASTVTGNYYSGANVLTF. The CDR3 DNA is TGTGCCAGCACCGTGACAGGGAATTATTACTCTGGGGCCAACGTCCTGACTTTC.

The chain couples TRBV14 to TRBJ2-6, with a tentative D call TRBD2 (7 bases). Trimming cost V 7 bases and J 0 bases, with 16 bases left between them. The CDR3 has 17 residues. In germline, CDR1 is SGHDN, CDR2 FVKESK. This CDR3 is CASNNGGAHSGANVLTF. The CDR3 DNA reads TGTGCCAGCAACAATGGGGGGGCTCACTCTGGGGCCAACGTCCTGACTTTC.

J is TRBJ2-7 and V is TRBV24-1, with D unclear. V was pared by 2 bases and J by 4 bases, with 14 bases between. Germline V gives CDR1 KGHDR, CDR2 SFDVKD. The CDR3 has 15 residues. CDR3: CATSDSNQQGYEQYF. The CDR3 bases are TGTGCCACCAGTGATTCCAATCAACAAGGGTACGAGCAGTACTTC.

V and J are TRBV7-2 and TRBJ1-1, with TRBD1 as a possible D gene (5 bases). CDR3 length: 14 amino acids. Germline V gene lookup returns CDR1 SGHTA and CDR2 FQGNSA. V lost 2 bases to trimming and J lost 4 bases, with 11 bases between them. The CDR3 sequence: CASSLQVQGTEAFF. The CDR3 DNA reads TGTGCCAGCAGCTTACAGGTGCAGGGCACTGAAGCTTTCTTT.